This T cell receptor (beta chain) was found in a study of follicular helper T cells after annual influenza vaccination (dated by TCRdb to about 2017). Regarding the study in general: After each seasonal influenza vaccination, blood samples were collected on days 0, 7 and 28. Some subjects were followed across successive annual vaccinations spanning the 2013-2014, 2014-2015 and 2015-2016 seasons to study recall of cTfh clones. One week after vaccination, a second recruited cohort of roughly 12 subjects (Table S1) displayed a similar ICOS+CD38+ cTfh response. Multi-year samples were available from six subjects, with four subjects covering two vaccination seasons and two subjects covering three seasons. The 2013-2014 samples were cryopreserved, while the 2015 samples were processed right after collection. What the study reported, not specific to this receptor: Day 7 ICOS+CD38+ clones were most often found later in ICOS-CD38- cTfh, suggesting that subset may serve as a memory reservoir. Only about 10-20% of analyzed cells yielded productive TCRB sequences, so sampling of rare clonotypes was not possible. A recurrent oligoclonal ICOS+CD38+ cTfh response containing tetramer and AIM influenza-specific clonotypes was recalled by successive annual vaccinations. ICOS+CD38+ cTfh clonality correlated with the frequency of that population, and its change correlated with the change in circulating plasmablast frequency.

The time point label here, explained by the study, means: 2015-2016 season, 7 days after influenza vaccination. Adults were given seasonal inactivated influenza vaccine (Fluvarix), and sorted blood CD4 subsets were followed by TCRB sequencing before and after vaccination. To be eligible, subjects had to be community-dwelling and could not have received an influenza vaccine during the previous 6 months. Reasons for exclusion included contraindications to influenza vaccine, substance abuse, HIV/AIDS, active malignancy, immunomodulatory medication, and active illness such as respiratory infection. Between about 35 and 100 mL of blood was sampled per time point. Circulating Tfh were defined as non-naive CD4+CXCR5+PD-1+ cells and sorted into ICOS+CD38+ and ICOS-CD38- fractions. Ficoll-Paque PLUS or SepMate separation was used to isolate PBMC. Before DNA extraction, cell subsets were sorted from PBMC on a BD FACS Aria.

The CDR3, from cysteine to phenylalanine, totals 14 residues. Only the CDR3 region is kept as DNA, spanning 42 bases read in frame from base 1. The germline V gene yields MNHNS for CDR1 and SASEGT for CDR2. After removal of 8 bases from V and 1 base from J, the junction retains 6 bases not matched to a gene. Library prep was done by the immunoSEQ multiplex PCR assay. Adaptive Biotechnologies carried out TCRB amplification, library preparation, sequencing and preliminary bioinformatics at Survey level resolution. TCRB sequencing used multiplex PCR amplification of genomic DNA from sorted cTfh populations. Regarding the original processing steps: Clonality was calculated in R as 1 minus normalized Shannon entropy, and the Gini index was calculated with the R package ineq. Overlap score was the summed counts of shared sequences divided by total counts of all sequences in both compared samples. Significance of shared clonotypes was assessed by Fisher's exact test, with a theoretical repertoire of 10^7 TCRB sequences assumed. As stored in TCRdb, this immuneACCESS dataset retains in-frame rearrangements with V and J assigned. A fraction of the clones does not appear; measured against another copy, unresolved V genes explain less than half of the discrepancy, and the remainder lacks a known reason. The V and J calls and clone size were taken over from that table, and D and trimming were inferred from the DNA. The sample includes some 7,300 clones, with 80% to 85% observed a single time. The top ten clonotypes cover 1.6% of the sample.

Note on this clone: Its antigen is unknown. No base qualities exist here, and no much larger clone lies one base off it.

The chain was built from TRBV6-1 and TRBJ2-5, with 8 bases aligning to TRBD1. The sample was CXCR5+ CD38- circulating T follicular helper cells from blood, taken 7 days after influenza vaccination. The cell subset or site tag for this specimen amounts to: circulating Tfh, non-naive CD4+CXCR5+PD-1+ (ICOS+CD38+ or ICOS-CD38-). The receptor's source is an adult who received the influenza vaccine. The CDR3 region: CASSTGASQETQYF. The bases read TGTGCCAGCTCGACAGGGGCCTCCCAAGAGACCCAGTACTTC.